This TCR beta chain is drawn from a study of cytomegalovirus exposure and HLA in healthy donors. With 60 Vbeta and 13 Jbeta primers, the PCR was carried out. Measured with immunoSEQ multiplex PCR; TCRdb has only the in-frame clones, and not every one. The sample has about 94,000 clones, around 69% seen once. This CDR3 region has 16 residues. V lost 3 bases to trimming and J lost 1 base, with 15 bases between them. Germline CDR1 is MNHEY and CDR2 is SMNVEV (reference sequence). V is TRBV27 and J is TRBJ1-1; the D gene is possibly TRBD1 (5 bases). This TCR derives from a man between 25 and 39 years old in good health and CMV-seronegative. The specimen sequenced was PBMCs. The chain's CDR3 is CASSFMPSRGNTEAFF. The CDR3 DNA follows: TGTGCCAGCAGTTTCATGCCCTCTAGGGGGAACACTGAAGCTTTCTTT.